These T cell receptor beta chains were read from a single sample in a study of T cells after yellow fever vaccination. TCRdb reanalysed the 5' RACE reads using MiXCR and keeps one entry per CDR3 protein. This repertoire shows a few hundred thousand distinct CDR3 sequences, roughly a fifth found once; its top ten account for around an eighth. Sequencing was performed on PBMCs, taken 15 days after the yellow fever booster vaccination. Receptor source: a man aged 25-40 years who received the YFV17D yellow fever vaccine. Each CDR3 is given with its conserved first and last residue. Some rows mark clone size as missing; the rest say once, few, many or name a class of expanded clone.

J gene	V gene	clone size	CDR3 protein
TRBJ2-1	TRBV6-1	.	CASSELTSGARNEQFF
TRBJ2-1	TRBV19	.	CASSMEGGAYNEQFF
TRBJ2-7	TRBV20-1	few	CSALDGYEQYF
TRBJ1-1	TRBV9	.	CASSVHRDTEAFF
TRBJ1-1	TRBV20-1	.	CSARVPGFTEAFF
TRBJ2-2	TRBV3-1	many	CASSPRGAGEYTGELFF
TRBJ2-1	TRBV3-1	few	CASSQLFFRGGEQFF
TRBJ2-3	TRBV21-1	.	CASSKDHPDTQYF
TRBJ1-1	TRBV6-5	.	CASSFWGLGTEAFF
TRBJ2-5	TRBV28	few	CASILSDSQETQYF
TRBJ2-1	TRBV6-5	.	CASSYSDSEQFF
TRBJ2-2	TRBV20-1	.	CSAPGTSGYFTGELFF
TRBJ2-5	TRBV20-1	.	CSARTGTGRETQYF
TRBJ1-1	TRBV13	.	CASSLVWGSNTEAFF
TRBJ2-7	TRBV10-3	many	CAISAVPGQGSYEQYF
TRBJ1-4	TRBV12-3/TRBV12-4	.	CASRKSGGGFEKLFF
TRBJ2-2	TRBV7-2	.	CASSIRQANTGELFF
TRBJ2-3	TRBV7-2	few	CASSPQNSGRTDTQYF
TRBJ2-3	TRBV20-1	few	CSASVRGGAVDTQYF
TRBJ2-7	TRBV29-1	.	CSGGSHGAYEQYF
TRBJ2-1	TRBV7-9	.	CASSPGTQYNEQFF
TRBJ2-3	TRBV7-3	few	CASSSTAGGPADTQYF
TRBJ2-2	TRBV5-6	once	CASSSQPGGGIGELFF
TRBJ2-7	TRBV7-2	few	CASSLEVTSSYEQYF
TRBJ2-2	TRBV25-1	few	CASSGTLGLAGNTNTGELFF
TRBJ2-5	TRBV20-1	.	CSAYGQAETQYF
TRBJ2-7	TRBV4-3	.	CASSLGRTAPYEQYF
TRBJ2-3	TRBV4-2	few	CASSPSGRGFADTQYF
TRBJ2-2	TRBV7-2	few	CASSSTLGTGELFF
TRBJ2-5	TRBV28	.	CASSLPQTSGREETQYF
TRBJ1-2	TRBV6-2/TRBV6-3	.	CASRAYGYTF
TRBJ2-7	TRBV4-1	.	CASSPRSLAGDPYEQYF
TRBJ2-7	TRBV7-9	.	CASSYGAGQRGEQYF
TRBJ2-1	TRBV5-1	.	CASSPGLLTGQQFF
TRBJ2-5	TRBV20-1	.	CSAPPGLAGETQYF
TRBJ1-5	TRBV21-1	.	CASSKGALLGQPQHF
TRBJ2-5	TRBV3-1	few	CASSPGTGALYFETQYF
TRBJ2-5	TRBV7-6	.	CASSLGTWQTQYF
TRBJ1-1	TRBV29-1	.	CSVQFGNTEAFF